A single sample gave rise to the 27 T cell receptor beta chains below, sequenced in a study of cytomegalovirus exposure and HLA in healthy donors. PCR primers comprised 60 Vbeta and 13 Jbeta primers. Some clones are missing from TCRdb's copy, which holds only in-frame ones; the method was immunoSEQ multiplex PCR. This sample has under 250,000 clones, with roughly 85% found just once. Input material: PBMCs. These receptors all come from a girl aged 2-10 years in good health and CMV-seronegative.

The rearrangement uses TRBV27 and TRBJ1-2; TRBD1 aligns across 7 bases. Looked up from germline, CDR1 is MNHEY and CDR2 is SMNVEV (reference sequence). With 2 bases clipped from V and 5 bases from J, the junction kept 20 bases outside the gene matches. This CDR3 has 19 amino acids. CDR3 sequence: CASSLATPGTGVTTYGYTF. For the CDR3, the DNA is TGTGCCAGCAGTTTAGCGACACCAGGAACAGGGGTTACAACATATGGCTACACCTTC.

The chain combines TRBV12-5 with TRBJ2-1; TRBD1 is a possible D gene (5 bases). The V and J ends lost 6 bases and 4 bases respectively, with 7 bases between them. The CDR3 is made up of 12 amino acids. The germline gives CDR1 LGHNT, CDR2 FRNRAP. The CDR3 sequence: CASGRAYNEQFF. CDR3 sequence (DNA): TGTGCTAGTGGCAGGGCTTACAATGAGCAGTTCTTC.

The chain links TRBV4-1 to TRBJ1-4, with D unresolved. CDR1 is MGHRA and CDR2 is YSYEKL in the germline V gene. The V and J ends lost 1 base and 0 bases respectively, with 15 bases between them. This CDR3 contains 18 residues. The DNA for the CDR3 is TGCGCCAGCAGCCAAGTTGCCCCGGCGGTCGCAACTAATGAAAAACTGTTTTTT. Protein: CASSQVAPAVATNEKLFF.

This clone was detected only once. The CDR3, as DNA: TGCAGTGTCCTACTCACCTACGAGCAGTACTTC. This sequence encodes CSVLLTYEQYF. The rearrangement joins TRBV20-1 to TRBJ2-7, with no clear D. The CDR3 consists of 11 residues. The V end was cut by 7 bases, the J end by 2 bases, with 9 bases between. Germline values: CDR1 DFQATT, CDR2 SNEGSKA (reference sequence).

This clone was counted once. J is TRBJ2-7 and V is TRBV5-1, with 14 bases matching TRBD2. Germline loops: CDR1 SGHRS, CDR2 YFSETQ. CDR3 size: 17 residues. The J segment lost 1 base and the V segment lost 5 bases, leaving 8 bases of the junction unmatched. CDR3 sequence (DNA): TGCGCCAGCAGTTGGGTGACTAGCGGGGGGGGGTCCTACGAGCAGTACTTC. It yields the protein CASSWVTSGGGSYEQYF.

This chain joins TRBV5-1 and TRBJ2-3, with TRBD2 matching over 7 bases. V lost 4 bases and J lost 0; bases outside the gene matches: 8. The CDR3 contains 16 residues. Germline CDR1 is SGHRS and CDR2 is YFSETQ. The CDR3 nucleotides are TGCGCCAGCAGCCATTTCCCTAGCGGTAGCACAGATACGCAGTATTTT. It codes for CASSHFPSGSTDTQYF.

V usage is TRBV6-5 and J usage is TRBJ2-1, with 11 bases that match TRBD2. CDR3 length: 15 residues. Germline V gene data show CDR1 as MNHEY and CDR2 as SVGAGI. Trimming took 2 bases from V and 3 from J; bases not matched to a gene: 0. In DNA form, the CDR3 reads TGTGCCAGCAGTTACGGACTAGCGGGCTACAATGAGCAGTTCTTC. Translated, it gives CASSYGLAGYNEQFF.

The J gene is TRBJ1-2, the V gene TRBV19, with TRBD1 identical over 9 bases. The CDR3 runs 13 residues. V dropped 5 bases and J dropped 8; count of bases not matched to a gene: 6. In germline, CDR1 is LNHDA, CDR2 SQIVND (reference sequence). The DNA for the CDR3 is TGTGCCAGTAGTCTGGGACAGGGAGGGGGCTACACCTTC. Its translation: CASSLGQGGGYTF.

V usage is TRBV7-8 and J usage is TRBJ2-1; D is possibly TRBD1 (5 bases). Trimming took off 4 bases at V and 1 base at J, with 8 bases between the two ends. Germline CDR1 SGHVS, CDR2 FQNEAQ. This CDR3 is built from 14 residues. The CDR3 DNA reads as TGTGCCAGCAGCTCCAGGGAATCCTACAATGAGCAGTTCTTC. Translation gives CASSSRESYNEQFF.

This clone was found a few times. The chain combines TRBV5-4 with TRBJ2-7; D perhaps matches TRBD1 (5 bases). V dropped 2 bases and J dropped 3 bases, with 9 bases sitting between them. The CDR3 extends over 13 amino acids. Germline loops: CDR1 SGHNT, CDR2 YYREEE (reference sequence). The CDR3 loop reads CASSLGDHYEQYF. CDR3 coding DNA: TGTGCCAGCAGCTTAGGGGATCACTACGAGCAGTACTTC. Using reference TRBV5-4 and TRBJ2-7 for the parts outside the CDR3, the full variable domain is ETGVTQSPTHLIKTRGQQVTLRCSSQSGHNTVSWYQQALGQGPQFIFQYYREEENGRGNFPPRFSGLQFPNYSSELNVNALELDDSALYLCASSLGDHYEQYFGPGTRLTVT.

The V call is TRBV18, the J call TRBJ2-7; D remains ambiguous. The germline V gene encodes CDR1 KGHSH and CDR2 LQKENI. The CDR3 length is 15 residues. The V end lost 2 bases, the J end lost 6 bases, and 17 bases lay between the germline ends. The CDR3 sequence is CASSPYLGLSGEQYF. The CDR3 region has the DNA TGTGCCAGCTCACCATATTTAGGATTATCGGGCGAGCAGTACTTC. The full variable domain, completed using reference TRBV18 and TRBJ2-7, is NAGVMQNPRHLVRRRGQEARLRCSPMKGHSHVYWYRQLPEEGLKFMVYLQKENIIDESGMPKERFSAEFPKEGPSILRIQQVVRGDSAAYFCASSPYLGLSGEQYFGPGTRLTVT.

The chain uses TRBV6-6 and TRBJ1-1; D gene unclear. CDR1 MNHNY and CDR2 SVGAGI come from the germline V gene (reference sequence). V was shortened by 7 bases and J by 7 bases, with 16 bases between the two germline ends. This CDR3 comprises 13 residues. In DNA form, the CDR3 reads TGTGCCAGCACCCCTGTAGGAGGATATGAAGCTTTCTTT. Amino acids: CASTPVGGYEAFF.

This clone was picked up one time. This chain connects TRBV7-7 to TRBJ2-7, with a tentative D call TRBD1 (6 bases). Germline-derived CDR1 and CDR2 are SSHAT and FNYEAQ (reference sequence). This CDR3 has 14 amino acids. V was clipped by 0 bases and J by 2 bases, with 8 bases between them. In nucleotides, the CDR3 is TGTGCCAGCAGCTTAGCAGGGGGAGCCTACGAGCAGTACTTC. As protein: CASSLAGGAYEQYF.

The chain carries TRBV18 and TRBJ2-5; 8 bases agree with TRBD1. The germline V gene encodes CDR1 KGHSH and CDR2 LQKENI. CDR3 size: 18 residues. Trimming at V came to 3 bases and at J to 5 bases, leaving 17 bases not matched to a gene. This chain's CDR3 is CASSPQLYRGNRRETQYF. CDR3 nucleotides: TGTGCCAGCTCACCCCAACTCTACAGGGGGAACCGACGGGAGACCCAGTACTTC.

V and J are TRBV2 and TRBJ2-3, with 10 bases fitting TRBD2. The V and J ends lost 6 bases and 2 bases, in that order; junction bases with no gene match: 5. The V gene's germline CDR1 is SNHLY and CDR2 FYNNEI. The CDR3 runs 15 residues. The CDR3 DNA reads TGTGCCAGCAGGCTAGCGGGGGCCGTCACAGATACGCAGTATTTT. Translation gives CASRLAGAVTDTQYF.

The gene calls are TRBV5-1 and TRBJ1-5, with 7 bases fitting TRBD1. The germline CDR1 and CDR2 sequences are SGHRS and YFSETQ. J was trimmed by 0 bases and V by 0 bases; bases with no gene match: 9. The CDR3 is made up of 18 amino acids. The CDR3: CASSLVPRDRYSNQPQHF. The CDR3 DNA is TGCGCCAGCAGCTTGGTGCCTCGGGACAGATATAGCAATCAGCCCCAGCATTTT.

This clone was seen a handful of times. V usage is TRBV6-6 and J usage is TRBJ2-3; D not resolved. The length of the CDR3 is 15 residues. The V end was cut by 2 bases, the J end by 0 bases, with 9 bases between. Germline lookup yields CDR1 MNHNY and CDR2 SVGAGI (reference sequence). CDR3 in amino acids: CASSYPATSTDTQYF. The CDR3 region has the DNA TGTGCCAGCAGTTACCCCGCGACTAGCACAGATACGCAGTATTTT.

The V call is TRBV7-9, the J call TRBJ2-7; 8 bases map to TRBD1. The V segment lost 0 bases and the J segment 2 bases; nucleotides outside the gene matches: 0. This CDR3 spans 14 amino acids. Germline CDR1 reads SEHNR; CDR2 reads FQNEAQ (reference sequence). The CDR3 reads CASSLARGPYEQYF. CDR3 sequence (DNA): TGTGCCAGCAGCTTAGCCAGGGGGCCCTACGAGCAGTACTTC.

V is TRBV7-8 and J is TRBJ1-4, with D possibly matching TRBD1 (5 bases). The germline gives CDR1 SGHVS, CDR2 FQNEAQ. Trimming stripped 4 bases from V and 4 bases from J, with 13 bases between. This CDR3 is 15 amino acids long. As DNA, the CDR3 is TGTGCCAGCAGCTCAAGGGGCAGGGATAATGAAAAACTGTTTTTT. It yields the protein CASSSRGRDNEKLFF.

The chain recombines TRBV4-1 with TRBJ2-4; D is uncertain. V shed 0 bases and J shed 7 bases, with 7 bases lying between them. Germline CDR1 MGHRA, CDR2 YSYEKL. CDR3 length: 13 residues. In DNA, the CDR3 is TGCGCCAGCAGCCAAGATCCGAGGAACATTCAGTACTTC. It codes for CASSQDPRNIQYF.

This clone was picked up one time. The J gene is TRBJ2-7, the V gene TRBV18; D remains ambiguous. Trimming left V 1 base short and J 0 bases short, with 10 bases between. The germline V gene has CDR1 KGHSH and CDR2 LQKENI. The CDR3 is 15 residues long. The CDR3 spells CASSPLYLSSYEQYF. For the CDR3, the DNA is TGTGCCAGCTCACCACTCTACCTGAGCTCCTACGAGCAGTACTTC.

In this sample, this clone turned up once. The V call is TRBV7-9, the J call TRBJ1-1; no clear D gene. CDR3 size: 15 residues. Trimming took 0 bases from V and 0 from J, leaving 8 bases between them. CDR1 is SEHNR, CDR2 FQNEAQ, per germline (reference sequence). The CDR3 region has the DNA TGTGCCAGCAGCTTAGCTGGCACCCTGAACACTGAAGCTTTCTTT. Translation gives CASSLAGTLNTEAFF.

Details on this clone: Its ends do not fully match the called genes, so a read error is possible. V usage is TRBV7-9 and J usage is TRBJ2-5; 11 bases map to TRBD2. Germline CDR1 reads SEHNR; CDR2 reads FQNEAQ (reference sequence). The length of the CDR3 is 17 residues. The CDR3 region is CSSSLVVTSGEQETQYF. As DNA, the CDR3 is TGTTCCAGCAGCTTAGTTGTGACTAGCGGGGAGCAAGAGACCCAGTACTTC.

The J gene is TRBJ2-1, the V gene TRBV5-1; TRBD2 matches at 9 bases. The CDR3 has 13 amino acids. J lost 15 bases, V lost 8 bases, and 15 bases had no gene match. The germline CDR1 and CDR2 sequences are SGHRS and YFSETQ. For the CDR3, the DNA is TGCGCCAGTCAAAATAGCGGGAGCGGGCGGAGGTTCTTC. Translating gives CASQNSGSGRRFF.

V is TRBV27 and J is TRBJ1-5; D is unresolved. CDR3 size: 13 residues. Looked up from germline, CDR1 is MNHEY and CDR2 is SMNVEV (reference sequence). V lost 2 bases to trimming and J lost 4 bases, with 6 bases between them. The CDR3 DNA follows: TGTGCCAGCAGTTTAACGGGGAATCAGCCCCAGCATTTT. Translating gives CASSLTGNQPQHF.

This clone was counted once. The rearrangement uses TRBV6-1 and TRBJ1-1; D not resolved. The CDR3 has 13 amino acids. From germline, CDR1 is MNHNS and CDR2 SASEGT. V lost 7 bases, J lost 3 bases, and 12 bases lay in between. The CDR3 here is CASTNEEYTEAFF. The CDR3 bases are TGTGCCAGCACCAATGAGGAGTACACTGAAGCTTTCTTT.

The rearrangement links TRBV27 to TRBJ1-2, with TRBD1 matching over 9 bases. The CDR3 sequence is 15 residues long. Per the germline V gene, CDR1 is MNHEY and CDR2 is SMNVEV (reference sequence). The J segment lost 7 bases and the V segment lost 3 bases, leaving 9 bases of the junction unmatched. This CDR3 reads CASSFSRDREGGYTF. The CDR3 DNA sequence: TGTGCCAGCAGTTTTTCGCGGGACAGGGAAGGTGGCTACACCTTC.